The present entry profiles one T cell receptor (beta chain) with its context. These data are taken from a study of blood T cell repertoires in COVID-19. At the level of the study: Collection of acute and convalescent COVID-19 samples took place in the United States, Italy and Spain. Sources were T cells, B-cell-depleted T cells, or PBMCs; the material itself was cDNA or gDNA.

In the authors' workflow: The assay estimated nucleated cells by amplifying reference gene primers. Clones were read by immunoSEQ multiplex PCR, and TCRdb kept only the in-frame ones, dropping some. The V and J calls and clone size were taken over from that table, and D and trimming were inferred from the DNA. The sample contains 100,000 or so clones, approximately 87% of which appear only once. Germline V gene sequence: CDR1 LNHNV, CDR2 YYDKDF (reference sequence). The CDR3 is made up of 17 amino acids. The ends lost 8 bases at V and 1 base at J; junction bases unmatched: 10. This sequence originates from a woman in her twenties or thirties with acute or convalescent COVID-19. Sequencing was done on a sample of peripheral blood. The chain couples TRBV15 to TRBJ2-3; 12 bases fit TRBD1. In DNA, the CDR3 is TGTGCCACCCACCTCGGGACAGGGGGCGTTGGCACAGATACGCAGTATTTT. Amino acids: CATHLGTGGVGTDTQYF.